This T cell receptor beta chain stems from a study of post-analysis software for immune sequencing data. Study-wide points: Samples from a shared batch, those prepared together, strongly co-clustered by F measure. There was significantly lower normalized Chao1 diversity in multiple sclerosis patients than in controls.

CDR3 length: 12 residues. Germline lookup yields CDR1 LNHDA and CDR2 SQIVND (reference sequence). Trimming removed 3 bases at V and 5 bases at J, with 7 bases between. In regard to this clonotype: Its cognate antigen is unknown.

The authors incorporated unique molecular identifiers into the TCR beta cDNA libraries. Between roughly 1 and 11 million T cells gave rise to hundreds of thousands of cDNA molecules. Via MiXCR, TCRdb re-called the PCR reads, giving one row per CDR3 protein. The sample holds around 150,000 distinct CDR3 sequences, around 36% seen once. The rearrangement links TRBV19 to TRBJ2-5, with no clear D. This receptor was identified in a girl between 5 and 17 years old with multiple sclerosis. The input for sequencing was blood, taken after autologous hematopoietic stem cell transplantation. The CDR3 spells CASSINRETQYF. The CDR3 nucleotides read TGTGCCAGTAGTATTAATCGGGAGACCCAGTACTTC.